This entry lists 9 T cell receptor beta chains sequenced from one sample in a study of control samples from healthy donors and cancer patients. The protocol was immunoSEQ multiplex PCR, while the TCRdb copy is restricted to in-frame clones and leaves out a portion. The table includes under 200,000 clones, 85% to 95% detected once. The sequencing sample was made of blood. These receptors were collected from a woman aged 55-70 years in good health.

The rearrangement joins TRBV5-6 to TRBJ1-3, with TRBD1 matching 12 bases. From germline, CDR1 is SGHDT and CDR2 YYEEEE. There are 16 residues in the CDR3. V lost 3 bases to trimming and J lost 4 bases; unmatched junction nucleotides: 5. The CDR3 nucleotides read TGTGCCAGCAGCTCCCGGGACAGGGGGCAAGGAAACACCATATATTTT. This translates into CASSSRDRGQGNTIYF.

This CDR3 reads CASTVFPGQSGGNYGYTF. CDR3 nucleotide sequence: TGCGCCAGCACCGTTTTCCCGGGACAGTCCGGAGGAAACTATGGCTACACCTTC. The chain couples TRBV5-1 to TRBJ1-2, with 7 bases matching TRBD1. Per the germline V gene, CDR1 is SGHRS and CDR2 is YFSETQ. CDR3 length equals 18 residues. V shed 6 bases and J 2 bases; nucleotides not matched to a gene: 19. The full variable domain, its missing parts supplied by reference TRBV5-1 and TRBJ1-2, is KAGVTQTPRYLIKTRGQQVTLSCSPISGHRSVSWYQQTPGQGLQFLFEYFSETQRNKGNFPGRFSGRQFSNSRSEMNVSTLELGDSALYLCASTVFPGQSGGNYGYTFGSGTRLTVV.

The chain links TRBV7-9 to TRBJ2-1; tentatively, D is TRBD2 (5 bases). Trimming left V 5 bases short and J 6 bases short, with 14 bases between. This CDR3 is 14 amino acids long. CDR1 is SEHNR, CDR2 FQNEAQ, per germline (reference sequence). The CDR3 bases are TGTGCCAGCAGCGGTACGCTAGCAGGCAATGAGCAGTTCTTC. Amino acid sequence: CASSGTLAGNEQFF.

The CDR3 region is CASSLVGSRYEQYF. For the CDR3, the DNA is TGTGCCAGCAGCTTGGTGGGCAGCCGCTACGAGCAGTACTTC. The chain is built from TRBV5-6 and TRBJ2-7; D not certain. The ends were cut back, 0 bases at V and 3 bases at J, with 10 bases in the middle. The germline gives CDR1 SGHDT, CDR2 YYEEEE. CDR3 length equals 14 residues.

The V call is TRBV7-2, the J call TRBJ1-1, with D unclear. The germline V gene has CDR1 SGHTA and CDR2 FQGNSA. Trimming pared 1 base from V and 1 base from J, leaving 7 bases between. The CDR3 has 14 amino acids. CDR3: CASSLGRTNTEAFF. In DNA, the CDR3 is TGTGCCAGCAGCTTAGGGCGGACGAACACTGAAGCTTTCTTT.

The CDR3 protein is CASRVRDSQPQHF. The CDR3 DNA reads as TGTGCCAGCAGGGTCCGGGACAGTCAGCCCCAGCATTTT. The rearrangement joins TRBV2 to TRBJ1-5, with 7 nucleotides matching TRBD1. CDR3 length: 13 amino acids. CDR1 and CDR2 from the germline V gene are SNHLY and FYNNEI. Trimming took 6 bases from V and 6 from J; bases not matched to a gene: 5.

The chain carries TRBV6-6 and TRBJ1-2; 7 nucleotides match TRBD1. The CDR3 spans 16 residues. The germline gives CDR1 MNHNY, CDR2 SVGAGI (reference sequence). V was pared by 6 bases and J by 10 bases, with 20 bases of the junction left unmatched. CDR3 region: CASSNLEEKDRFHYTF. DNA for the CDR3: TGTGCCAGCAGCAACCTTGAAGAAAAGGACAGGTTTCACTACACCTTC.

This sequence joins TRBV10-1 and TRBJ1-1, with D possibly being TRBD1 (5 bases). Trimming shortened V by 8 bases and J by 2 bases, and 12 bases separated the two germline ends. The CDR3 covers 13 residues. CDR1 is WNHNN, CDR2 SYGVQD, per germline (reference sequence). The CDR3 loop is CASRGRENTEAFF. CDR3 DNA: TGCGCCAGCCGGGGACGAGAAAACACTGAAGCTTTCTTT.

The chain links TRBV19 to TRBJ1-6; no reliable D call. Trimming removed 7 bases from V and 2 bases from J, with 12 bases in between. The CDR3 sequence is 15 residues long. CDR1 and CDR2 (germline): LNHDA, SQIVND (reference sequence). As DNA, the CDR3 is TGTGCCAGTAACCCGGGCAGTCCCTATAATTCACCCCTCCACTTT. Its protein product is CASNPGSPYNSPLHF. The variable domain in full, completed from reference TRBV19 and TRBJ1-6, reads DGGITQSPKYLFRKEGQNVTLSCEQNLNHDAMYWYRQDPGQGLRLIYYSQIVNDFQKGDIAEGYSVSREKKESFPLTVTSAQKNPTAFYLCASNPGSPYNSPLHFGNGTRLTVT.